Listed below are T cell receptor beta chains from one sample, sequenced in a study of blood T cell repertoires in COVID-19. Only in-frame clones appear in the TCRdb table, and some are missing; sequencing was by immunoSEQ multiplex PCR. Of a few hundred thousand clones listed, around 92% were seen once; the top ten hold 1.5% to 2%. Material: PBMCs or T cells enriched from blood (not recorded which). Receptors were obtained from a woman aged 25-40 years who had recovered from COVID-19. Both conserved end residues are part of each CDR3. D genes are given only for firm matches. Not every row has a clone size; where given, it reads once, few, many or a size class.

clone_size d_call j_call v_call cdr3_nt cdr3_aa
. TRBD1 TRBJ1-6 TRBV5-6 TGTGCCAGCAGCAGGGGACAGTCAGATTCACCCCTCCACTTT CASSRGQSDSPLHF
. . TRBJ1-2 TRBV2 TGTGCCAGCAGTGAAGCCAGGGGTGAGGGTGGCTACACCTTC CASSEARGEGGYTF
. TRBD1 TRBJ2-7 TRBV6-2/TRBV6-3 TGTGCCAGCAGTTACAGGGACAGCAGCTCCTACGAGCAGTACTTC CASSYRDSSSYEQYF
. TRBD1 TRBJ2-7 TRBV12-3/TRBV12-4 TGTGCCAGCAACACAGGGGGCTTCTACGAGCAGTACTTC CASNTGGFYEQYF
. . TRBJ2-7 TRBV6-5 TGTGCCAGTTCTAAGGGGCACTCCTACGAGCAGTACTTC CASSKGHSYEQYF
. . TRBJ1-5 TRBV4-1 TGCGCCAGCAGCCAAGATCCAGGGGCCAACAATCAGCCCCAGCATTTT CASSQDPGANNQPQHF
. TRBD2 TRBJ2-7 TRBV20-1 TGCAGTGCTAGTGGACTAGCGGGGGTATCCTACGAGCAGTACTTC CSASGLAGVSYEQYF
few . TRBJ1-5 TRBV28 TGTGTCACCGGCGGGGGGCTTGGTCAGCCCCAGCATTTT CVTGGGLGQPQHF
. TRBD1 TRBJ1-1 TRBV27 TGTGCCAGCAGTTTATTCGGGACAGACACTGAAGCTTTCTTT CASSLFGTDTEAFF
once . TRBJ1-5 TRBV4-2 TGTGCCAGCCGTAACAGGGACGATAGCAATCAGCCCCAGCATTTT CASRNRDDSNQPQHF
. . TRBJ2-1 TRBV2 TGTGCCAGCAGTGAACGAGGCGGGGCCACCTACAATGAGCAGTTCTTC CASSERGGATYNEQFF
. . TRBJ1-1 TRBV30 TGTGCCTGGACAACCCGGAGGAACACTGAAGCTTTCTTT CAWTTRRNTEAFF
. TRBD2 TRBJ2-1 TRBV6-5 TGTGCCAGCAGTTACCCTAGCGGGGATGAGCAGTTCTTC CASSYPSGDEQFF
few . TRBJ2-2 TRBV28 TGTGCCGCCGGTGCAGGTCCCACCGGGGAGCTGTTTTTT CAAGAGPTGELFF
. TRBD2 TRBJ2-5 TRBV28 TGTGCCAGCAGTTTGGGTAGCGGGAGAGTACAAGAGACCCAGTACTTC CASSLGSGRVQETQYF
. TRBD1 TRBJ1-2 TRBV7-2 TGTGCCAGCAGCCAATCTTGGACAGGCCTTCCTAACTATGGCTACACCTTC CASSQSWTGLPNYGYTF
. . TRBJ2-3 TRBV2 TGTGCCAGCACTTCGATTGACAACACGATCACAGATACGCAGTATTTT CASTSIDNTITDTQYF